This TCR beta chain was found in a study of PD-1 blockade in classical Hodgkin lymphoma. Across the whole study: Patients got intravenous nivolumab 3 mg/kg every 2 weeks. Points from the study as a whole: The drivers behind the repertoire differences, possibly disease activity or prior therapy, remain undefined. Complete responders' diversity at baseline resembled that of newly diagnosed patients. At C4D1, TCR diversity had climbed significantly for CD4+ cells, though not for CD8+ cells.

As to this clone: The antigen is not known.

The CDR3 loop spans 16 amino acids. The germline V gene has CDR1 SGHTS and CDR2 YDEGEE. V shed 4 bases, J shed 2 bases, and the junction held 6 bases outside the gene matches. TCRdb keeps only in-frame clones here, not all; method: immunoSEQ multiplex PCR. Of 17,000 or so clones in the sample, around 80% were seen once. Every single patient, without exception, relapsed after autologous stem cell transplantation, and brentuximab vedotin exposure varied. The material sequenced was peripheral blood mononuclear cells (PBMCs), taken at baseline. The chain carries TRBV5-8 and TRBJ1-4; 9 bases agree with TRBD1. The origin of this receptor is a human donor with classical Hodgkin lymphoma. The CDR3 DNA reads as TGTGCCAGCAGCAAAGGACAGGGGTTGACTAATGAAAAACTGTTTTTT. It encodes CASSKGQGLTNEKLFF.